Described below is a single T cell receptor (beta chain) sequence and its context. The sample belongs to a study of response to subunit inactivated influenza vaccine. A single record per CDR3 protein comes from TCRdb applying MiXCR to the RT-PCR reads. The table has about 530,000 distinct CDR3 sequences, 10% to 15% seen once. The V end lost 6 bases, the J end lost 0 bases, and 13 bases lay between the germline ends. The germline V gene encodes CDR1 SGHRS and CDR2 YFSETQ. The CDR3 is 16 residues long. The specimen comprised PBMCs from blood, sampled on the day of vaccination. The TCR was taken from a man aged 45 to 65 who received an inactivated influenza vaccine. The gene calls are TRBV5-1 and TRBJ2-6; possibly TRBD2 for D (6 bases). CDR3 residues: CASTGGTGSGANVLTF. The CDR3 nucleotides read TGCGCCAGCACTGGGGGGACGGGCTCTGGGGCCAACGTCCTGACTTTC.